The clone carrying this T cell receptor (beta chain) has a single count. No antigen is known for it. This specimen comes from a study of blood T cells in healthy people across ages. Study-wide results and caveats: Per-million-T-cell TCR beta diversity fell roughly linearly with age.

For the second PCR, which ran for roughly 6 to 12 cycles, a sample-barcoded 5' primer and a J-beta primer mix were used. Using its own MiXCR run on the 5' RACE reads, TCRdb lists one record per CDR3 protein. The table lists some 1.4 million distinct CDR3 sequences, around 42% of them singletons. Healthy individuals of Caucasian origin from Russia, aged roughly 6 to 100, served as donors. In germline, CDR1 is SGHRS, CDR2 YFSETQ. The CDR3 covers 14 residues. Trimming removed 4 bases from V and 9 bases from J; junction bases left unmatched: 11. This TCR was sampled from a woman between 18 and 29 years old in good health. Sequencing was done on a sample of blood. This sequence joins TRBV5-1 and TRBJ1-2; 8 nucleotides agree with TRBD1. The CDR3 loop is CASSRTPGGGSYTF. The DNA of the CDR3 is TGCGCCAGCAGCCGAACCCCAGGGGGCGGAAGCTACACCTTC.